This section outlines one T cell receptor beta chain sequence together with its context. Its antigen is unknown. The sample comes from a study of glioma-infiltrating T cells after dendritic cell vaccination. Study in general: Treatment, given 2003 to 2012, was autologous tumor lysate-pulsed dendritic cell vaccination. At biweekly intervals, patients got three intradermal dendritic cell vaccine injections.

Whole-study results and caveats: Patients with more pretreatment TILs had longer time to progression and survival.

Input was 2 ug genomic DNA, or all available if less. Sequencing was performed with immunoSEQ multiplex PCR; in TCRdb, only in-frame clones are kept and a portion is missing. The table shows under 100,000 clones, with more than 75% occurring only once. The sequencing used blood, collected before dendritic cell vaccination. This clonotype was sampled from a human donor with glioblastoma.

For the CDR3, the DNA is TGTGCCACCAGCAGATCCCTAGCGGGGGAGCTGTTTTTT. Its protein product is CATSRSLAGELFF. J is TRBJ2-2 and V is TRBV15; D is perhaps TRBD2 (6 bases). Per the germline V gene, CDR1 is LNHNV and CDR2 is YYDKDF (reference sequence). V was pared by 2 bases and J by 8 bases, with 9 bases between. This CDR3 spans 13 amino acids.